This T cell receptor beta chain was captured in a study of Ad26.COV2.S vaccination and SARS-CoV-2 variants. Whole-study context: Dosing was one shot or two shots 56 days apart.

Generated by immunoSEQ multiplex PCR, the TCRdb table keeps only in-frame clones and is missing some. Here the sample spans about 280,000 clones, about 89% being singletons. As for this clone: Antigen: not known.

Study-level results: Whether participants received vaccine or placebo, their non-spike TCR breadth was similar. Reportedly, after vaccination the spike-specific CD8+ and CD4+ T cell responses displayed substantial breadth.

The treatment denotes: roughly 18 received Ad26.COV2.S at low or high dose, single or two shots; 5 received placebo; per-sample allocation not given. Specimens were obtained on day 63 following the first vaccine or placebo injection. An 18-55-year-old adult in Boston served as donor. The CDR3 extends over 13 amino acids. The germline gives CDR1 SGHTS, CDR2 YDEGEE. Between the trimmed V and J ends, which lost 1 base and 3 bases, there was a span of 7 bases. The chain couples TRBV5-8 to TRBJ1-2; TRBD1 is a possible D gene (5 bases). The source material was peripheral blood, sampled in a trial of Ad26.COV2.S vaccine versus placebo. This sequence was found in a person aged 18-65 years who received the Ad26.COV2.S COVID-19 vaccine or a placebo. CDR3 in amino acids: CASSLSGHYGYTF. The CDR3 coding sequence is TGTGCCAGCAGCTTGTCAGGGCACTATGGCTACACCTTC.